This T cell receptor (beta chain) was captured in a study of blood T cells in healthy people across ages. The CDR3 has 12 residues. With 8 bases removed from V and 2 bases from J, the gap between germline ends came to 9 bases. CDR1 is SNHLY and CDR2 is FYNNEI in the germline V gene. Combining a sample-barcoded 5' primer with a J-beta primer mix, a second PCR ran for roughly 6 to 11 cycles. From the 5' RACE reads, TCRdb called clonotypes with MiXCR, one entry per CDR3 protein. The sample includes 1 million or so distinct CDR3 sequences, more than 35% of them seen just once. This rearrangement joins TRBV2 to TRBJ2-5; no firm D call. The clonotype comes from a woman aged 55-69 years in good health. Sequencing was performed on blood. The CDR3: CASWARQETQYF. In DNA form, the CDR3 reads TGTGCCAGCTGGGCGAGACAAGAGACCCAGTACTTC. Complete variable domain (other parts from reference TRBV2 and TRBJ2-5): EPEVTQTPSHQVTQMGQEVILRCVPISNHLYFYWYRQILGQKVEFLVSFYNNEISEKSEIFDDQFSVERPDGSNFTLKIRSTKLEDSAMYFCASWARQETQYFGPGTRLLVL.